This T cell receptor beta chain was observed in a study of cytomegalovirus exposure and HLA in healthy donors (dated by TCRdb to 2017 to 2019). Some background on the complete study: According to a later analysis, the roughly 130 validation repertoires were produced on the same platform as the 700 or so repertoires of the first cohort. The study was designed to test whether signatures of past pathogen exposure could be identified by cataloging public T cell receptors. Along with the approximately 700-subject first cohort, a separate validation cohort of approximately 110 different subjects was used. High-throughput TCR immunosequencing, statistical association of individual TCRs with disease status, and machine learning were combined to predict cytomegalovirus infection status. The study at large found these results: The validation cohort had no HLA typing available for a later analysis, so co-occurrence within that cohort was assessed over all 130 or so repertoires. Most TCR sequences were observed very rarely across donors, whereas some public TCRs were present in many individuals. According to the authors, the approach could potentially be generalized to other disease states and immunological phenotypes. A total of around 150 TCR beta chains were listed by the study as associated with cytomegalovirus. A few of the identified cytomegalovirus-associated TCR beta chains were confirmed in vitro to be specific for cytomegalovirus antigens. In a later analysis, TCRs clustered in the first cohort were found to also tend to co-occur in the roughly 120 validation repertoires, with approximately 93% of cluster scores above 0. The classifier was reported to diagnose cytomegalovirus status with high specificity and sensitivity in both the original cohort and the validation cohort.

Library generation was performed with the immunoSEQ multiplex PCR assay. Regarding the original processing steps: To diagnose cytomegalovirus status from the catalog of TCR beta chain sequences, a statistical classification framework was built. TCRdb retrieved this table from immuneACCESS and kept in-frame rearrangements only. Not all clones are present; in checked studies, unresolved V genes account for under half, and no reason is known for the remainder. That table gives V, J and clone size, and the DNA gave D and trimming. The sample data list 90,000 to 150,000 clones, and more than 75% of these were observed just once. The ten largest make up about 2.2% of the sample. The donors were included in the validation cohort of approximately 130 subjects, a group kept apart from the approximately 690-subject first cohort. Sequences SQVTM (CDR1) and ANQGSEA (CDR2) are obtained from the germline V gene. From the cysteine up to the phenylalanine, the CDR3 has a length of 11 residues. The sequence is cut down to CDR3 DNA, 33 bases in frame from base 1. V loses 3 bases at its end and J loses 10 bases; junction bases beyond the gene matches: 1.

To note about this clone: The clone's antigen remains unknown. The sample holds no much larger clone one base away, and base qualities are not on file.

The rearrangement combines TRBV29-1 with TRBJ2-2, and 8 junctional nucleotides match TRBD1. The TCR originated in a young woman in good health and CMV-seronegative. Sequenced sample: PBMCs. The DNA sequence is TGCAGCGTTGAGGACAGGGCGGAGCTGTTTTTT. Its protein is CSVEDRAELFF.